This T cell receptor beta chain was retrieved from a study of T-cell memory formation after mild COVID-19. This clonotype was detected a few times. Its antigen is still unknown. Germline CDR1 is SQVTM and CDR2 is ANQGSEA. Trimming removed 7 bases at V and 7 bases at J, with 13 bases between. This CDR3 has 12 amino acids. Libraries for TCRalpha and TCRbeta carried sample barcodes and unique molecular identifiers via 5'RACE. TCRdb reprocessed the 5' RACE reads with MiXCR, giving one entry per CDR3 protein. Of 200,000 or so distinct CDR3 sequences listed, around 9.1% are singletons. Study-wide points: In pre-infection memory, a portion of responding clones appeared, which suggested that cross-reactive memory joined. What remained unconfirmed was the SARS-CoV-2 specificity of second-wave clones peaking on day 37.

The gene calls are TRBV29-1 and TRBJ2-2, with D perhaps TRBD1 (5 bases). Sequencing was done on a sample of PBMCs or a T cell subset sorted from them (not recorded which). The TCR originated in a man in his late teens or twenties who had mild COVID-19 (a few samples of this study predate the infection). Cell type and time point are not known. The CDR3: CSAQGDGGELFF. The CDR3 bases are TGCAGCGCCCAGGGTGACGGCGGGGAGCTGTTTTTT.